This is a list of T cell receptor beta chains from one sample in a study of blood T cell repertoires in COVID-19. Clones were read by immunoSEQ multiplex PCR, and TCRdb kept only the in-frame ones, dropping some. The sample consists of about 260,000 clones, approximately 86% of them appearing once. The specimen was peripheral blood. These receptors were collected from a man aged 40-49 years who had recovered from COVID-19. The CDR3 runs from the conserved cysteine through the conserved F or W. A D gene is named only where the DNA matches it firmly. The size of a clone is reported for some rows only, either as once, few or many, or as a class for expanded clones.

d_gene: -
abundance: -
j_gene: TRBJ2-1
v_gene: TRBV28
CDR3nt: TGTGCCAGCTGTGGACAGTATTGGAGTGAGCAGTTCTTC
CDR3aa: CASCGQYWSEQFF

d_gene: TRBD1
abundance: -
j_gene: TRBJ2-7
v_gene: TRBV9
CDR3nt: TGTGCCAGCAGCGTAGGCCCCCCGGGACAGGTGTTCTACGAGCAGTACTTC
CDR3aa: CASSVGPPGQVFYEQYF

d_gene: -
abundance: once
j_gene: TRBJ2-7
v_gene: TRBV6-1
CDR3nt: TGTGCCAGCAGTGAATACTGGGGAGGCGAGCAGTACTTC
CDR3aa: CASSEYWGGEQYF

d_gene: TRBD2
abundance: -
j_gene: TRBJ2-3
v_gene: TRBV30
CDR3nt: TGTGCCTGGAGACTGGGACTAGCGGGGACAGATACGCAGTATTTT
CDR3aa: CAWRLGLAGTDTQYF

d_gene: -
abundance: once
j_gene: TRBJ2-7
v_gene: TRBV19
CDR3nt: TGTGCCAGTAGTGTATACCGGGACATCAATATTGGGCAGTACTTC
CDR3aa: CASSVYRDINIGQYF

d_gene: TRBD2
abundance: -
j_gene: TRBJ2-1
v_gene: TRBV4-2
CDR3nt: TGTGCCAGCAGCCAGCGCACCCCGCTAGCGGGAGTGCCCAATGAGCAGTTCTTC
CDR3aa: CASSQRTPLAGVPNEQFF

d_gene: -
abundance: -
j_gene: TRBJ2-7
v_gene: TRBV5-4
CDR3nt: TGTGCCAGCAGTCTTCACCCTCGTGACAGGAGCTCCTACGAGCAGTACTTC
CDR3aa: CASSLHPRDRSSYEQYF

d_gene: TRBD1
abundance: once
j_gene: TRBJ2-1
v_gene: TRBV23-1
CDR3nt: TGCGCCAGCAGTCCAATGAGGGTAACGGGACAGGGTAACAATGAGCAGTTCTTC
CDR3aa: CASSPMRVTGQGNNEQFF

d_gene: TRBD2
abundance: -
j_gene: TRBJ2-7
v_gene: TRBV27
CDR3nt: TGTGCCAGCAGAAGTAGCGGGAGTACCTACGAGCAGTACTTC
CDR3aa: CASRSSGSTYEQYF

d_gene: -
abundance: -
j_gene: TRBJ1-3
v_gene: TRBV6-5
CDR3nt: TGTGCCAGCAGCCAGGTGCACTCTGGAAACACCATATATTTT
CDR3aa: CASSQVHSGNTIYF

d_gene: -
abundance: -
j_gene: TRBJ2-2
v_gene: TRBV19
CDR3nt: TGTGCCAGTAGTATGTACTGGACAGCCTACAACACCGGGGAGCTGTTTTTT
CDR3aa: CASSMYWTAYNTGELFF

d_gene: -
abundance: -
j_gene: TRBJ2-1
v_gene: TRBV3-1/TRBV3-2
CDR3nt: TGTGCCAGCGGGTGGCTAGTCAATGAGCAGTTCTTC
CDR3aa: CASGWLVNEQFF

d_gene: TRBD2
abundance: -
j_gene: TRBJ2-5
v_gene: TRBV9
CDR3nt: TGTGCCAGCAGTCTAACTAGCGGGGGGTATGAGACCCAGTACTTC
CDR3aa: CASSLTSGGYETQYF

d_gene: TRBD1
abundance: -
j_gene: TRBJ1-1
v_gene: TRBV5-1
CDR3nt: TGCGCCAGCCAGGACAGGGCGGCCACTGAAGCTTTCTTT
CDR3aa: CASQDRAATEAFF

d_gene: TRBD2
abundance: -
j_gene: TRBJ2-5
v_gene: TRBV5-4
CDR3nt: TGTGCCAGCAGCTCTTTAGCGGGAGGGCAAGAGACCCAGTACTTC
CDR3aa: CASSSLAGGQETQYF

d_gene: TRBD1
abundance: -
j_gene: TRBJ2-7
v_gene: TRBV5-1
CDR3nt: TGCGCCAGCAGACTTACAGGGGCCGAGCAGTACTTC
CDR3aa: CASRLTGAEQYF

d_gene: -
abundance: -
j_gene: TRBJ1-4
v_gene: TRBV5-1
CDR3nt: TGCGCCAGCAGCTTGTTAGGGCAGGGCGCTGAAAAACTGTTTTTT
CDR3aa: CASSLLGQGAEKLFF

d_gene: -
abundance: -
j_gene: TRBJ2-7
v_gene: TRBV27
CDR3nt: TGTGCCAGCAGAGGGGCTGGCCCCTACGAGCAGTACTTC
CDR3aa: CASRGAGPYEQYF

d_gene: TRBD1
abundance: -
j_gene: TRBJ2-7
v_gene: TRBV27
CDR3nt: TGTGCCAGCAGCCACCAGGGGGCGCCCTACGAGCAGTACTTC
CDR3aa: CASSHQGAPYEQYF

d_gene: -
abundance: -
j_gene: TRBJ1-2
v_gene: TRBV10-2
CDR3nt: TGCGCCAGCAGGGACAGTGCAAACTATGGCTACACCTTC
CDR3aa: CASRDSANYGYTF

d_gene: TRBD1
abundance: -
j_gene: TRBJ1-1
v_gene: TRBV29-1
CDR3nt: TGCAGCGTTGAAGACCGGGACAGGGTTGGAACTGAAGCTTTCTTT
CDR3aa: CSVEDRDRVGTEAFF

d_gene: TRBD1
abundance: -
j_gene: TRBJ1-6
v_gene: TRBV30
CDR3nt: TGTGCCTGGGGACAGGGGACGAATTCACCCCTCCACTTT
CDR3aa: CAWGQGTNSPLHF

d_gene: TRBD2
abundance: -
j_gene: TRBJ2-3
v_gene: TRBV5-1
CDR3nt: TGCGCCAGCAGCAGTGGACTCGCGGGGGGGGCAGATACGCAGTATTTT
CDR3aa: CASSSGLAGGADTQYF

d_gene: -
abundance: -
j_gene: TRBJ2-1
v_gene: TRBV5-1
CDR3nt: TGCGCCAGCAGCTTGGGCGTCGGGACTCAGCAGTTCTTC
CDR3aa: CASSLGVGTQQFF

d_gene: TRBD1
abundance: -
j_gene: TRBJ1-1
v_gene: TRBV10-2
CDR3nt: TGCGCCAGCAGTGAGTCGAAGGGACAGCTGAACACTGAAGCTTTCTTT
CDR3aa: CASSESKGQLNTEAFF

d_gene: TRBD1
abundance: -
j_gene: TRBJ2-7
v_gene: TRBV4-3
CDR3nt: TGCGCCAGCAGCCGGGAACAAAGGACAGGGAGCGAGCAGTACTTC
CDR3aa: CASSREQRTGSEQYF

d_gene: -
abundance: -
j_gene: TRBJ1-1
v_gene: TRBV14
CDR3nt: TGTGCCAGCAGCCAAGACTGGTCATCCCGGCGGGACACTGAAGCTTTCTTT
CDR3aa: CASSQDWSSRRDTEAFF

d_gene: -
abundance: -
j_gene: TRBJ2-3
v_gene: TRBV6-4
CDR3nt: TGTGCCAGCAGTACCGGAGACTCTAGCACAGATACGCAGTATTTT
CDR3aa: CASSTGDSSTDTQYF

d_gene: TRBD2
abundance: -
j_gene: TRBJ2-1
v_gene: TRBV7-9
CDR3nt: TGTGCCAGCAGCCGGAGCGGGAGCCCCTACAATGAGCAGTTCTTC
CDR3aa: CASSRSGSPYNEQFF

d_gene: TRBD2
abundance: -
j_gene: TRBJ2-3
v_gene: TRBV5-1
CDR3nt: TGCGCCAGCAGCCCGGGACTATCCCCGGGCGATACGCAGTATTTT
CDR3aa: CASSPGLSPGDTQYF

d_gene: -
abundance: -
j_gene: TRBJ1-2
v_gene: TRBV9
CDR3nt: TGTGCCAGCAGCGTCTTAAGACACCTCCCACCTTTC
CDR3aa: CASSVLRHLPPF

d_gene: TRBD2
abundance: -
j_gene: TRBJ2-3
v_gene: TRBV4-1
CDR3nt: TGCGCCAGCAGCCAAGATGCCGGGACTAGCGGGGGGGCCTGGACAGATACGCAGTATTTT
CDR3aa: CASSQDAGTSGGAWTDTQYF

d_gene: TRBD1
abundance: -
j_gene: TRBJ1-2
v_gene: TRBV6-1
CDR3nt: TGTGCCAGCAGTGAAAGGCGGCAGGGGGCTTTCACCTTC
CDR3aa: CASSERRQGAFTF

d_gene: TRBD2
abundance: -
j_gene: TRBJ2-3
v_gene: TRBV27
CDR3nt: TGTGCCAGCGCCCAGGCGGGCGGGAGGGGAGCAGATACGCAGTATTTT
CDR3aa: CASAQAGGRGADTQYF

d_gene: -
abundance: -
j_gene: TRBJ1-2
v_gene: TRBV5-3
CDR3nt: TGTGCCAGAAGCTTAATTTTTGGTCGAGCTCTAAACTATGGCTACACCTTC
CDR3aa: CARSLIFGRALNYGYTF

d_gene: -
abundance: -
j_gene: TRBJ1-2
v_gene: TRBV29-1
CDR3nt: TGCAGCGTTGAAGGGGGTCCGGGAGCCTTCTATGGCTACACCTTC
CDR3aa: CSVEGGPGAFYGYTF

d_gene: TRBD1
abundance: -
j_gene: TRBJ2-6
v_gene: TRBV4-1
CDR3nt: TGCGCCAGCAGCCAAGATGCAGGGGGCGGATATCGGTCTGGGGCCAACGTCCTGACTTTC
CDR3aa: CASSQDAGGGYRSGANVLTF

d_gene: -
abundance: -
j_gene: TRBJ1-2
v_gene: TRBV12-3/TRBV12-4
CDR3nt: TGTGCCAGCCGGGGAAACGAGCGGTCCACCTTC
CDR3aa: CASRGNERSTF

d_gene: -
abundance: -
j_gene: TRBJ2-1
v_gene: TRBV12-3/TRBV12-4
CDR3nt: TGTGCCAGCAGTTTCACTACTCGCAATGAGCAGTTCTTC
CDR3aa: CASSFTTRNEQFF

d_gene: -
abundance: -
j_gene: TRBJ2-4
v_gene: TRBV6-1
CDR3nt: TGTGCCAGCAGTGACCCCCCAGGGGGGTGGAAAGCCAAAAACATTCAGTACTTC
CDR3aa: CASSDPPGGWKAKNIQYF

d_gene: -
abundance: once
j_gene: TRBJ1-1
v_gene: TRBV7-9
CDR3nt: TGTGCCAGCAGCTTAAATACTCAAGCTTTCTTT
CDR3aa: CASSLNTQAFF

d_gene: -
abundance: -
j_gene: TRBJ1-5
v_gene: TRBV7-9
CDR3nt: TGTGCCAGCAGCTTAGTTTCCGGACAAAACAATCAGCCCCAGCATTTT
CDR3aa: CASSLVSGQNNQPQHF

d_gene: TRBD1
abundance: -
j_gene: TRBJ1-2
v_gene: TRBV6-5
CDR3nt: TGTGCCAGCAGCCAAGGGACAGCCAATGGCTACACCTTC
CDR3aa: CASSQGTANGYTF

d_gene: -
abundance: -
j_gene: TRBJ2-2
v_gene: TRBV9
CDR3nt: TGTGCCAGCAGCGTAGAGTCGGGAGGGGAGCTGTTTTTT
CDR3aa: CASSVESGGELFF

d_gene: -
abundance: few
j_gene: TRBJ1-3
v_gene: TRBV18
CDR3nt: TGTGCCAGCTCACCACTCGTACCAGGGTTTGATGGAAACACCATATATTTT
CDR3aa: CASSPLVPGFDGNTIYF

d_gene: TRBD2
abundance: -
j_gene: TRBJ2-3
v_gene: TRBV5-5
CDR3nt: TGTGCCAGCAGCTTTCATGGGACTAGCGAGACAGATACGCAGTATTTT
CDR3aa: CASSFHGTSETDTQYF

d_gene: TRBD2
abundance: -
j_gene: TRBJ2-3
v_gene: TRBV6-2/TRBV6-3
CDR3nt: TGTGCCAGCAGTACCTGGACTAGCGGGTTCACAGATACGCAGTATTTT
CDR3aa: CASSTWTSGFTDTQYF